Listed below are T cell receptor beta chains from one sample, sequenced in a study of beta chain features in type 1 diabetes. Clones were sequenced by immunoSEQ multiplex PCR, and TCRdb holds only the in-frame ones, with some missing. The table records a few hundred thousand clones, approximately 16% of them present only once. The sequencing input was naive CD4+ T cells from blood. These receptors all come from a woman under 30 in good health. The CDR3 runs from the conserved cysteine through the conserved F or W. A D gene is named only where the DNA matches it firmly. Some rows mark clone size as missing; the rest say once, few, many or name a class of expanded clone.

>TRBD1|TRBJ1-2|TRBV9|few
CASSVHQGATYGYTF
TGTGCCAGCAGCGTACACCAGGGGGCTACCTATGGCTACACCTTC
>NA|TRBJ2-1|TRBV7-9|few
CASSLAVTASSYNEQFF
TGTGCCAGCAGCTTAGCTGTGACAGCGAGCTCCTACAATGAGCAGTTCTTC
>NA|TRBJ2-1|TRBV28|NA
CASSPPGLNEQFF
TGTGCCAGCAGTCCCCCGGGACTCAATGAGCAGTTCTTC
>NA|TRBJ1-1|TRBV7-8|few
CASSLGTVNTEAFF
TGTGCCAGCAGCTTAGGGACAGTTAACACTGAAGCTTTCTTT
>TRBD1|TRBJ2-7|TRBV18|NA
CASSPRDRGYEQYF
TGTGCCAGCTCACCCCGGGACAGGGGCTACGAGCAGTACTTC
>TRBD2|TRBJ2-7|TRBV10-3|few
CAISLTSGRTYEQYF
TGTGCCATCAGCCTGACTAGCGGGAGGACGTACGAGCAGTACTTC
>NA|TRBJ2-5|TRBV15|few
CATSRDIEETQYF
TGTGCCACCAGCAGAGACATTGAAGAGACCCAGTACTTC
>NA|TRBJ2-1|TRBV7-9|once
CASSLTSSYNEQFF
TGTGCCAGCAGCTTAACTAGCTCCTACAATGAGCAGTTCTTC
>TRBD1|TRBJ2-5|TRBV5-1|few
CASSPRQGREETQYF
TGCGCCAGCAGCCCTCGACAGGGGAGAGAGGAGACCCAGTACTTC
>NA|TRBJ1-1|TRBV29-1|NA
CSVADTEAFF
TGCAGCGTGGCGGACACTGAAGCTTTCTTT
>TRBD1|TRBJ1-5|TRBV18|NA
CASSPGTDQPQHF
TGTGCCAGCTCACCCGGGACAGATCAGCCCCAGCATTTT
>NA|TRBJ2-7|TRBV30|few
CAWSVGGGGSYEQYF
TGTGCCTGGAGTGTTGGGGGCGGGGGATCCTACGAGCAGTACTTC
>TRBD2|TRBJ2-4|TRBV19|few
CASSTREAAKNIQYF
TGTGCCAGTAGTACTCGGGAGGCGGCCAAAAACATTCAGTACTTC
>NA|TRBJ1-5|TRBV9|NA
CASSVQGGQPQHF
TGTGCCAGCAGCGTACAGGGAGGCCAGCCCCAGCATTTT
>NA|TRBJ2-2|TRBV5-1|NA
CATQGGLNTGELFF
TGCGCCACCCAGGGGGGATTGAACACCGGGGAGCTGTTTTTT
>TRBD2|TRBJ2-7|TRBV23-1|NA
CASKRETGATSGPYEQYF
TGCGCCAGCAAACGAGAAACGGGGGCGACTAGCGGCCCCTACGAGCAGTACTTC
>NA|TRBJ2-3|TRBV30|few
CAWSVQADTQYF
TGTGCCTGGAGTGTACAGGCAGATACGCAGTATTTT
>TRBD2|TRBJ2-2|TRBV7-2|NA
CASSLGPPGEAGLGELFF
TGTGCCAGCAGCTTAGGTCCGCCGGGTGAAGCGGGACTCGGGGAGCTGTTTTTT
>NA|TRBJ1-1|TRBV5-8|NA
CASSLPGWGNTEAFF
TGTGCCAGCAGCTTGCCGGGGTGGGGGAACACTGAAGCTTTCTTT
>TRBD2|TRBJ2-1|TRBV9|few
CASSVGGLAPSNEQFF
TGTGCCAGCAGCGTTGGGGGACTAGCGCCAAGCAATGAGCAGTTCTTC
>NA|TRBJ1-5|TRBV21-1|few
CASSNVTRQGPTYSNQPQHF
TGTGCCAGCAGCAACGTGACAAGACAGGGTCCGACTTATAGCAATCAGCCCCAGCATTTT
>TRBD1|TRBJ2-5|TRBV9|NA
CASSRDRGRSETQYF
TGTGCCAGCAGCCGGGACAGGGGCCGATCGGAGACCCAGTACTTC
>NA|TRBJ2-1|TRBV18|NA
CASSPSYIGDNEQFF
TGTGCCAGCTCACCATCCTACATCGGAGACAATGAGCAGTTCTTC
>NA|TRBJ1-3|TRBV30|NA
CAWSVQGAGNTIYF
TGTGCCTGGAGTGTCCAGGGCGCTGGAAACACCATATATTTT
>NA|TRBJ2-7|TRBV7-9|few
CASSLTSAGAAYEQYF
TGTGCCAGCAGCTTAACGTCGGCAGGGGCAGCCTACGAGCAGTACTTC
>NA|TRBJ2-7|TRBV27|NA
CASSLGGIQTYEQYF
TGTGCCAGCAGTTTGGGCGGGATACAAACCTACGAGCAGTACTTC
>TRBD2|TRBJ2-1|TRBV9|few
CASSPQAGVVDEQFF
TGTGCCAGCAGCCCCCAAGCGGGAGTCGTGGATGAGCAGTTCTTC
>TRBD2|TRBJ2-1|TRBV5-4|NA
CASSSLGGGTLRNEQFF
TGTGCCAGCAGCTCCCTGGGGGGAGGGACGCTTAGGAATGAGCAGTTCTTC
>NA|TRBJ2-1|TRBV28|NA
CASSLQGLARNEQFF
TGTGCCAGCAGTTTACAGGGCTTAGCACGAAATGAGCAGTTCTTC
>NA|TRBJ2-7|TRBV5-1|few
CASSLGTGLPYEQYF
TGCGCCAGCAGCTTGGGGACGGGATTGCCCTACGAGCAGTACTTC
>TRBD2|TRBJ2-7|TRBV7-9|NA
CASSMSGGGRSYEQYF
TGTGCCAGCAGCATGTCGGGGGGTGGTCGCTCCTACGAGCAGTACTTC
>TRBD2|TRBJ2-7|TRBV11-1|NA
CASSFGLAGEPAYEQYF
TGTGCCAGCAGCTTTGGACTAGCGGGAGAGCCAGCTTACGAGCAGTACTTC